These 23 T cell receptor beta chains originate from one sample sequenced in a study of blood T cell repertoires in COVID-19. Libraries were prepared by immunoSEQ multiplex PCR; TCRdb keeps only in-frame clonotypes and omits some of them. The sample carries 200,000 to 300,000 clones, approximately 90% recorded once. Input material: PBMCs or T cells enriched from blood (not recorded which). Every receptor here comes from a woman in her twenties or thirties who had recovered from COVID-19.

The V call is TRBV7-9, the J call TRBJ2-1; 8 nucleotides align to TRBD2. The CDR3 covers 15 residues. V lost 10 bases to trimming and J lost 3 bases; unmatched junction nucleotides: 11. Per the germline V gene, CDR1 is SEHNR and CDR2 is FQNEAQ (reference sequence). The CDR3: CATTSGRVSYNEQFF. The CDR3 nucleotides are TGTGCCACCACTAGCGGTAGAGTGAGCTACAATGAGCAGTTCTTC.

The chain couples TRBV3-1 (or the pseudogene TRBV3-2) to TRBJ1-1; 9 positions match TRBD1. The germline V gene has CDR1 LGHDT and CDR2 YNNKEL (reference sequence). This CDR3 has 14 amino acids. V gave up 4 bases and J gave up 5 bases; unmatched junction bases: 5. CDR3 protein: CASSRGTGTTEAFF. In DNA form, the CDR3 reads TGTGCCAGCAGCCGAGGGACAGGGACGACTGAAGCTTTCTTT.

The sample holds a few counts of this clone. This chain links TRBV4-2 with TRBJ1-4; D may be TRBD1 (5 bases). Germline assignment: CDR1 LGHNA and CDR2 YNFKEQ. Trimming removed 0 bases at V and 8 bases at J, with 13 bases between. The CDR3 is made up of 15 amino acids. CDR3 bases: TGTGCCAGCAGCCAAGAAGGCAGGGTAAACGAAAAACTGTTTTTT. Protein: CASSQEGRVNEKLFF.

The J gene is TRBJ2-1, the V gene TRBV6-5; 7 bases fit TRBD1. The V segment lost 2 bases and the J segment 2 bases; nucleotides outside the gene matches: 3. Per germline, CDR1 MNHEY and CDR2 SVGAGI. The CDR3 loop spans 15 amino acids. The CDR3 is CASSYRGPTYNEQFF. CDR3 coding DNA: TGTGCCAGCAGTTACAGGGGGCCAACCTACAATGAGCAGTTCTTC.

This clone was observed once. This chain uses TRBV2 with TRBJ1-2; the D gene is possibly TRBD1 (5 bases). The germline CDR1 and CDR2 sequences are SNHLY and FYNNEI. Trimming left V 6 bases short and J 4 bases short, with 18 bases between. This CDR3 spans 15 amino acids. DNA of the CDR3: TGTGCCAGCAGCCGCGGGGGAGGGAACGTCTATGGCTACACCTTC. It encodes CASSRGGGNVYGYTF. The whole variable domain, remainder taken from reference TRBV2 and TRBJ1-2, is EPEVTQTPSHQVTQMGQEVILRCVPISNHLYFYWYRQILGQKVEFLVSFYNNEISEKSEIFDDQFSVERPDGSNFTLKIRSTKLEDSAMYFCASSRGGGNVYGYTFGSGTRLTVV.

The chain recombines TRBV19 with TRBJ1-5; 7 nucleotides align to TRBD1. Per the germline V gene, CDR1 is LNHDA and CDR2 is SQIVND (reference sequence). Unmatched junction bases numbered 10, after V lost 7 bases and J lost 7 bases. The CDR3 length is 14 residues. The CDR3 protein is CASTPDRVTQPQHF. The CDR3 region has the DNA TGTGCCAGTACTCCTGACAGGGTCACGCAGCCCCAGCATTTT.

The genes are TRBV7-2 and TRBJ2-7; TRBD2 matches 9 bases. In germline, CDR1 is SGHTA, CDR2 FQGNSA. The CDR3 is 15 amino acids. The V segment lost 7 bases and the J segment 5 bases; nucleotides outside the gene matches: 12. The CDR3: CASIRVSGGVDEQYF. CDR3 bases: TGTGCCAGCATCAGGGTTAGCGGGGGTGTGGACGAGCAGTACTTC.

The chain has TRBV7-2 and TRBJ1-1, with a weak D call TRBD1 (5 bases). Germline V gene lookup returns CDR1 SGHTA and CDR2 FQGNSA. Trimming stripped 1 base from V and 5 bases from J, with 11 bases between. This CDR3 contains 14 residues. The CDR3 loop is CASSLDRGGTEAFF. As DNA, the CDR3 is TGTGCCAGCAGCTTAGATCGCGGGGGGACTGAAGCTTTCTTT.

CDR3 nucleotide sequence: TGTGCCTCAGCGGGCGGGGGGTCTCAAGAGACCCAGTACTTC. The encoded protein is CASAGGGSQETQYF. The rearrangement uses TRBV5-4 and TRBJ2-5; 8 bases are shared with TRBD2. Unmatched junction bases numbered 10, after V lost 10 bases and J lost 2 bases. The CDR3 extends over 14 amino acids. Germline V CDR1 and CDR2: SGHNT, YYREEE (reference sequence).

The V call is TRBV11-2, the J call TRBJ2-5, with 13 bases lining up with TRBD2. Germline CDR1 is SGHAT and CDR2 is FQNNGV. The CDR3 is 15 residues long. V trimming: 5 bases; J trimming: 4 bases; junction bases outside the gene matches: 4. CDR3 protein: CASSPWTSGGETQYF. CDR3 nucleotide sequence: TGTGCCAGCAGCCCCTGGACTAGCGGGGGAGAGACCCAGTACTTC. The variable domain in full, with the rest retrieved from reference TRBV11-2 and TRBJ2-5, is EAGVAQSPRYKIIEKRQSVAFWCNPISGHATLYWYQQILGQGPKLLIQFQNNGVVDDSQLPKDRFSAERLKGVDSTLKIQPAKLEDSAVYLCASSPWTSGGETQYFGPGTRLLVL.

The genes are TRBV15 and TRBJ1-6; 7 bases fit TRBD1. From germline, CDR1 is LNHNV and CDR2 YYDKDF (reference sequence). The V gene end was trimmed by 0 bases and the J gene end by 7 bases; junction bases not matched to a gene: 0. There are 14 residues in the CDR3. CDR3 DNA sequence: TGTGCCACCAGCAGAGACAGGGGGAATTCACCCCTCCACTTT. It yields the protein CATSRDRGNSPLHF.

The rearrangement joins TRBV27 to TRBJ1-1; possibly TRBD1 for D (5 bases). The CDR3 totals 15 residues. Germline CDR1 and CDR2: MNHEY and SMNVEV (reference sequence). V dropped 5 bases and J dropped 3 bases, with 16 bases sitting between them. The CDR3 spells CASSPQTVGYTEAFF. CDR3 nucleotides: TGTGCCAGCAGTCCCCAGACAGTTGGATACACTGAAGCTTTCTTT.

The J gene is TRBJ2-1, the V gene TRBV12-3 or TRBV12-4, with D uncertain. This CDR3 contains 13 residues. V shed 3 bases and J shed 8 bases, with 11 bases lying between them. The CDR3, as DNA: TGTGCCAGCAGTTTGGCGATAGCATATGAGCAGTTCTTC. Translated, it gives CASSLAIAYEQFF.

The chain has TRBV5-1 and TRBJ2-5; D is unresolved. The V gene's germline CDR1 is SGHRS and CDR2 YFSETQ. CDR3 length equals 21 residues. V dropped 0 bases and J dropped 0 bases, with 27 bases sitting between them. In nucleotides, the CDR3 is TGCGCCAGCAGCTTGGCCTTCCCTCTCACGGAGCCATCTCAGTACCAAGAGACCCAGTACTTC. This translates into CASSLAFPLTEPSQYQETQYF.

The rearrangement links TRBV27 to TRBJ1-1, with 7 bases that match TRBD1. V shed 4 bases and J 5 bases; nucleotides not matched to a gene: 16. Germline CDR1 is MNHEY and CDR2 is SMNVEV (reference sequence). This CDR3 is 17 amino acids long. CDR3 protein: CASSSRGRGLGYTEAFF. The CDR3 DNA reads TGTGCCAGCAGTTCAAGGGGGCGGGGCCTAGGGTATACTGAAGCTTTCTTT.

The chain uses TRBV13 and TRBJ2-5, with 11 positions matching TRBD1. Germline CDR1 PRHDT, CDR2 FYEKMQ (reference sequence). The CDR3 has 15 residues. V shed 3 bases, J shed 2 bases, and the junction held 2 bases outside the gene matches. The CDR3 protein is CASSFGQGAQETQYF. The DNA for the CDR3 is TGTGCCAGCAGCTTTGGACAGGGGGCGCAAGAGACCCAGTACTTC. The entire variable domain, with the rest obtained from reference TRBV13 and TRBJ2-5, is as follows: AAGVIQSPRHLIKEKRETATLKCYPIPRHDTVYWYQQGPGQDPQFLISFYEKMQSDKGSIPDRFSAQQFSDYHSELNMSSLELGDSALYFCASSFGQGAQETQYFGPGTRLLVL.

J is TRBJ2-1 and V is TRBV7-3, with D perhaps TRBD1 (8 bases). This CDR3 spans 17 amino acids. Germline CDR1 SGHTA, CDR2 FQGTGA. V was shortened by 5 bases and J by 9 bases, with 26 bases between the two germline ends. CDR3 region: CASSHSKGQGGSGEQFF. CDR3 nucleotides: TGTGCCAGCAGCCACTCAAAAGGACAGGGAGGGTCCGGTGAGCAGTTCTTC.

The chain recombines TRBV30 with TRBJ2-2, with D possibly matching TRBD1 (5 bases). Per germline, CDR1 GTSNPN and CDR2 SVGIG (reference sequence). V lost 1 base and J 7 bases, leaving 13 bases between the germline ends. The CDR3 is 14 residues long. DNA for the CDR3: TGTGCCTGGAGTGCCCCTATCCAGGGCGGGGAGCTGTTTTTT. This translates into CAWSAPIQGGELFF. The full variable domain, its missing parts supplied by reference TRBV30 and TRBJ2-2, is SQTIHQWPATLVQPVGSPLSLECTVEGTSNPNLYWYRQAAGRGLQLLFYSVGIGQISSEVPQNLSASRPQDRQFILSSKKLLLSDSGFYLCAWSAPIQGGELFFGEGSRLTVL.

The chain joins TRBV9 to TRBJ1-5; tentatively, D is TRBD1 (5 bases). The CDR3 totals 15 residues. CDR1 SGDLS and CDR2 YYNGEE come from the germline V gene. V lost 2 bases to trimming and J lost 3 bases, with 12 bases between them. The DNA for the CDR3 is TGTGCCAGCAGCGTCGGGGGTTCTCACAATCAGCCCCAGCATTTT. This gives the protein CASSVGGSHNQPQHF.

The chain carries TRBV5-8 and TRBJ1-3, with 9 bases identical to TRBD1. V lost 4 bases and J lost 8; bases outside the gene matches: 4. This CDR3 contains 13 residues. Germline assignment: CDR1 SGHTS and CDR2 YDEGEE. The CDR3 spells CASSLGQGDTIYF. CDR3 nucleotide sequence: TGTGCCAGCAGCCTGGGACAGGGAGACACCATATATTTT.

The rearrangement joins TRBV2 to TRBJ2-1; weak D call: TRBD1 (6 bases). Germline V gene lookup returns CDR1 SNHLY and CDR2 FYNNEI. This CDR3 is 13 amino acids long. The V and J ends lost 6 bases and 9 bases respectively, with 15 bases between them. The CDR3 coding sequence is TGTGCCAGCAGGGTCCTCAAACAGGGTGAGCAGTTCTTC. This translates into CASRVLKQGEQFF.

The chain uses TRBV5-1 and TRBJ1-1, with 7 bases lining up with TRBD1. J gave up 3 bases and V 5 bases, and 4 bases lay outside the gene matches. CDR1 and CDR2 from the germline V gene are SGHRS and YFSETQ. The CDR3 sequence is 13 residues long. The CDR3 bases are TGCGCCAGCAGTACCCAGGGGGACACTGAAGCTTTCTTT. Amino acid sequence: CASSTQGDTEAFF.

This chain links TRBV19 with TRBJ1-5; no firm D call. Trimming took 7 bases from V and 5 from J, leaving 18 bases between them. From germline, CDR1 is LNHDA and CDR2 SQIVND (reference sequence). This CDR3 has 15 residues. The CDR3 spells CASKLQVFDDQPQHF. The CDR3 coding sequence is TGTGCCAGTAAACTCCAGGTGTTTGACGATCAGCCCCAGCATTTT. Supplemented by reference TRBV19 and TRBJ1-5, the full variable domain reads DGGITQSPKYLFRKEGQNVTLSCEQNLNHDAMYWYRQDPGQGLRLIYYSQIVNDFQKGDIAEGYSVSREKKESFPLTVTSAQKNPTAFYLCASKLQVFDDQPQHFGDGTRLSIL.